This TCR beta chain was sequenced for a study of cytotoxic CD8 clonotypes in ibrutinib-treated CLL. Study information: It was after a median 12 months of treatment, range 6 to 36, that response samples were taken. The study's findings and limits: Clonality went up at ibrutinib response and then declined back toward baseline at progression. Samples were collected at differing times from sustained-remission and progressing patients.

Worth noting for this clone: Its antigen is not known.

The repertoire was sequenced with immunoSEQ multiplex PCR; TCRdb's copy has only in-frame clones and lacks some. The sample contains about 39,000 clones, approximately 71% of which appear only once. Trimming shortened V by 1 base and J by 4 bases, and 4 bases separated the two germline ends. The CDR3 loop spans 12 amino acids. Germline V gene sequence: CDR1 LNHNV, CDR2 YYDKDF (reference sequence). This clonotype was sampled from a human donor with chronic lymphocytic leukemia. This specimen consisted of PBMCs, obtained at disease progression, from a patient treated with ibrutinib. The chain has TRBV15 and TRBJ2-5; no clear D gene. CDR3 DNA sequence: TGTGCCACCAGCAGAGTGGCAGAGACCCAGTACTTC. It specifies CATSRVAETQYF.